A selection of T cell receptor beta chains follows, all from one sample in a study of PD-L1 blockade in urothelial cancer. Repertoires were generated with immunoSEQ multiplex PCR, while TCRdb's copy carries only in-frame clones and drops some. The sample has some 84,000 clones; roughly 82% are singletons. The material sequenced was PBMCs, taken around atezolizumab (anti-PD-L1) treatment. All receptors come from a man between 65 and 85 years old with urothelial cancer. CDR3s include the opening cysteine and the closing phenylalanine or tryptophan. D genes are given only for firm matches. Size values are once, few and many counts, or a class for expanded clones, and some rows have none.

v_gene: TRBV6-6; d_gene: TRBD2; j_gene: TRBJ2-7; abundance: .; CDR3aa: CASSPTSGSSYEQYF; CDR3nt: TGTGCCAGCAGCCCTACTAGCGGTTCCTCCTACGAGCAGTACTTC
v_gene: TRBV30; d_gene: TRBD2; j_gene: TRBJ2-1; abundance: few; CDR3aa: CAWTDLAESTLSLF; CDR3nt: TGTGCCTGGACCGACCTAGCGGAATCTACCCTCTCGCTCTTC
v_gene: TRBV5-1; d_gene: TRBD2; j_gene: TRBJ2-2; abundance: few; CDR3aa: CASHTSGNTGELFF; CDR3nt: TGCGCCAGCCATACTAGCGGGAACACCGGGGAGCTGTTTTTT
v_gene: TRBV5-1; d_gene: TRBD2; j_gene: TRBJ2-1; abundance: few; CDR3aa: CASSPGLSYNEQFF; CDR3nt: TGCGCCAGCAGTCCGGGACTATCATACAATGAGCAGTTCTTC
v_gene: TRBV11-3; d_gene: TRBD2; j_gene: TRBJ2-7; abundance: .; CDR3aa: CASSLGLAGYYEQYF; CDR3nt: TGTGCCAGCAGCTTAGGACTAGCGGGATACTACGAGCAGTACTTC
v_gene: TRBV19; d_gene: .; j_gene: TRBJ1-5; abundance: .; CDR3aa: CASSAPVQPQHF; CDR3nt: TGTGCCAGTAGTGCACCGGTGCAGCCCCAGCATTTT
v_gene: TRBV30; d_gene: .; j_gene: TRBJ2-2; abundance: .; CDR3aa: CAWSRLQTGELFF; CDR3nt: TGTGCCTGGAGCCGACTACAGACCGGGGAGCTGTTTTTT
v_gene: TRBV7-2; d_gene: .; j_gene: TRBJ1-5; abundance: once; CDR3aa: CASRAAGGEVNQPQHF; CDR3nt: TGTGCCAGCCGCGCGGCGGGGGGCGAGGTCAATCAGCCCCAGCATTTT
v_gene: TRBV19; d_gene: .; j_gene: TRBJ1-2; abundance: .; CDR3aa: CASTGTIYGYTF; CDR3nt: TGTGCCAGTACAGGGACAATCTATGGCTACACCTTC
v_gene: TRBV10-3; d_gene: TRBD2; j_gene: TRBJ2-1; abundance: .; CDR3aa: CAISESGTSGSEQFF; CDR3nt: TGTGCCATCAGTGAGTCTGGGACTAGCGGGAGTGAGCAGTTCTTC
v_gene: TRBV27; d_gene: .; j_gene: TRBJ1-5; abundance: .; CDR3aa: CASATAKGGNQPQHF; CDR3nt: TGTGCCAGCGCTACGGCGAAAGGGGGCAATCAGCCCCAGCATTTT
v_gene: TRBV5-1; d_gene: TRBD1; j_gene: TRBJ1-4; abundance: .; CDR3aa: CASSETGGSTNEKLFF; CDR3nt: TGCGCCAGCAGCGAGACAGGGGGATCAACTAATGAAAAACTGTTTTTT
v_gene: TRBV29-1; d_gene: TRBD1; j_gene: TRBJ1-2; abundance: .; CDR3aa: CSVDDRGKDYGYTF; CDR3nt: TGCAGCGTAGACGACAGGGGTAAGGACTATGGCTACACCTTC
v_gene: TRBV11-2; d_gene: .; j_gene: TRBJ2-1; abundance: few; CDR3aa: CASSLGRRLGTYNEQFF; CDR3nt: TGTGCCAGCAGCTTAGGTCGCCGCTTGGGCACCTACAATGAGCAGTTCTTC
v_gene: TRBV29-1; d_gene: TRBD1; j_gene: TRBJ2-2; abundance: .; CDR3aa: CSVGTGVNTGELFF; CDR3nt: TGCAGCGTTGGGACAGGGGTTAACACCGGGGAGCTGTTTTTT
v_gene: TRBV7-2; d_gene: .; j_gene: TRBJ2-7; abundance: .; CDR3aa: CASSYITGKGTYEQYF; CDR3nt: TGTGCCAGCAGTTACATCACAGGGAAGGGGACCTACGAGCAGTACTTC
v_gene: TRBV7-9; d_gene: TRBD1; j_gene: TRBJ2-1; abundance: .; CDR3aa: CASTIGGQTFNEQFF; CDR3nt: TGTGCCAGCACCATTGGGGGACAGACATTCAATGAGCAGTTCTTC
v_gene: TRBV19; d_gene: TRBD1; j_gene: TRBJ2-7; abundance: .; CDR3aa: CASRRWDRDSYEQYF; CDR3nt: TGTGCCAGTAGACGCTGGGACAGGGATTCCTACGAGCAGTACTTC
v_gene: TRBV12-5; d_gene: TRBD1; j_gene: TRBJ2-3; abundance: .; CDR3aa: CASGLHFPGGWTDTQYF; CDR3nt: TGTGCTAGTGGTTTGCATTTTCCAGGGGGTTGGACAGATACGCAGTATTTT
v_gene: TRBV6-6; d_gene: TRBD2; j_gene: TRBJ2-1; abundance: .; CDR3aa: CASTATSGNNEQFF; CDR3nt: TGTGCCAGCACCGCGACTAGCGGAAACAATGAGCAGTTCTTC
v_gene: TRBV5-1; d_gene: TRBD2; j_gene: TRBJ2-3; abundance: once; CDR3aa: CASSTGTSGRSTDTQYF; CDR3nt: TGCGCCAGCAGCACCGGGACTAGCGGGAGGAGCACAGATACGCAGTATTTT
v_gene: TRBV9; d_gene: TRBD2; j_gene: TRBJ2-1; abundance: .; CDR3aa: CASSVAGGSYNEQFF; CDR3nt: TGTGCCAGCAGCGTAGCGGGAGGCTCCTACAATGAGCAGTTCTTC
v_gene: TRBV2; d_gene: TRBD2; j_gene: TRBJ2-1; abundance: .; CDR3aa: CASSWEGPGYNEQFF; CDR3nt: TGTGCCAGCAGCTGGGAGGGCCCCGGGTACAATGAGCAGTTCTTC
v_gene: TRBV4-1; d_gene: .; j_gene: TRBJ1-1; abundance: .; CDR3aa: CASSQDGMNTEAFF; CDR3nt: TGCGCCAGCAGCCAAGACGGGATGAACACTGAAGCTTTCTTT
v_gene: TRBV6-5; d_gene: .; j_gene: TRBJ1-1; abundance: .; CDR3aa: CASSSTRQPHTEAFF; CDR3nt: TGTGCCAGCAGTTCAACGAGACAGCCCCACACTGAAGCTTTCTTT
v_gene: TRBV7-2; d_gene: .; j_gene: TRBJ2-3; abundance: .; CDR3aa: CASSLSGADTQYF; CDR3nt: TGTGCCAGCAGCTTATCTGGAGCAGATACGCAGTATTTT
v_gene: TRBV27; d_gene: .; j_gene: TRBJ2-1; abundance: few; CDR3aa: CASSPSRSWASKSYNEQFF; CDR3nt: TGTGCCAGCAGTCCATCAAGGTCCTGGGCGTCCAAGTCCTACAATGAGCAGTTCTTC
v_gene: TRBV9; d_gene: TRBD2; j_gene: TRBJ2-5; abundance: .; CDR3aa: CASSVGAGGPGGTQYF; CDR3nt: TGTGCCAGCAGCGTAGGGGCGGGAGGGCCAGGGGGGACCCAGTACTTC
v_gene: TRBV5-5; d_gene: TRBD1; j_gene: TRBJ1-5; abundance: .; CDR3aa: CASSPQGTLYNQPQHF; CDR3nt: TGTGCCAGCAGCCCACAGGGGACACTTTACAATCAGCCCCAGCATTTT
v_gene: TRBV27; d_gene: .; j_gene: TRBJ1-5; abundance: .; CDR3aa: CASRMTGDLNQPQHF; CDR3nt: TGTGCCAGCAGAATGACGGGAGACCTCAATCAGCCCCAGCATTTT
v_gene: TRBV5-6; d_gene: TRBD1; j_gene: TRBJ1-6; abundance: .; CDR3aa: CASSLRQGMSSSYNSPLHF; CDR3nt: TGTGCCAGCAGCTTACGACAGGGTATGTCCAGCTCCTATAATTCACCCCTCCACTTT
v_gene: TRBV9; d_gene: .; j_gene: TRBJ2-7; abundance: .; CDR3aa: CASSLRQNYEQYF; CDR3nt: TGTGCCAGCAGCTTAAGACAGAACTACGAGCAGTACTTC
v_gene: TRBV7-9; d_gene: .; j_gene: TRBJ2-5; abundance: many; CDR3aa: CASSPASGGAETQYF; CDR3nt: TGTGCCAGCAGCCCTGCCTCGGGGGGCGCAGAGACCCAGTACTTC
v_gene: TRBV4-3; d_gene: .; j_gene: TRBJ2-1; abundance: .; CDR3aa: CASSQDAGEQFF; CDR3nt: TGCGCCAGCAGCCAAGATGCTGGCGAGCAGTTCTTC
v_gene: TRBV6-5; d_gene: TRBD2; j_gene: TRBJ2-7; abundance: .; CDR3aa: CASSPGTSGSQQYF; CDR3nt: TGTGCCAGCAGTCCAGGGACTAGCGGGTCTCAGCAGTACTTC
v_gene: TRBV27; d_gene: .; j_gene: TRBJ1-2; abundance: .; CDR3aa: CASSLSRLDGYTF; CDR3nt: TGTGCCAGCAGTTTATCGAGACTAGATGGCTACACCTTC
v_gene: TRBV29-1; d_gene: TRBD2; j_gene: TRBJ2-2; abundance: once; CDR3aa: CSVGEGLGTGELFF; CDR3nt: TGCAGCGTTGGGGAGGGGCTCGGCACCGGGGAGCTGTTTTTT
v_gene: TRBV4-3; d_gene: TRBD2; j_gene: TRBJ2-7; abundance: once; CDR3aa: CASSQEAGGPGHEQYF; CDR3nt: TGCGCCAGCAGCCAGGAGGCGGGGGGGCCGGGCCACGAGCAGTACTTC
v_gene: TRBV7-9; d_gene: .; j_gene: TRBJ1-1; abundance: few; CDR3aa: CASSPPFRVGTEAFF; CDR3nt: TGTGCCAGCAGCCCCCCATTCCGGGTGGGCACTGAAGCTTTCTTT
v_gene: TRBV6-6; d_gene: TRBD2; j_gene: TRBJ2-7; abundance: .; CDR3aa: CVRGREQYF; CDR3nt: TGTGTCCGCGGGAGGGAGCAGTACTTC
v_gene: TRBV5-4; d_gene: TRBD1; j_gene: TRBJ2-7; abundance: .; CDR3aa: CASSPGTGGNYEQYF; CDR3nt: TGTGCCAGCAGCCCAGGGACAGGGGGAAACTACGAGCAGTACTTC
v_gene: TRBV11-1; d_gene: .; j_gene: TRBJ2-2; abundance: .; CDR3aa: CASRHKGASRGELFF; CDR3nt: TGTGCCAGCAGACATAAAGGGGCGTCCCGCGGGGAGCTGTTTTTT
v_gene: TRBV4-1; d_gene: .; j_gene: TRBJ1-4; abundance: once; CDR3aa: CASSQEGIPGEKLFF; CDR3nt: TGCGCCAGCAGCCAAGAAGGGATTCCGGGGGAAAAACTGTTTTTT
v_gene: TRBV11-2; d_gene: TRBD2; j_gene: TRBJ2-7; abundance: .; CDR3aa: CASSAPAGEGPREQYF; CDR3nt: TGTGCCAGCAGCGCTCCGGCGGGGGAGGGCCCTCGAGAGCAGTACTTC
v_gene: TRBV7-2; d_gene: TRBD2; j_gene: TRBJ2-1; abundance: .; CDR3aa: CASRGLALYNEQFF; CDR3nt: TGTGCCAGCCGCGGACTAGCGCTTTACAATGAGCAGTTCTTC
v_gene: TRBV19; d_gene: TRBD1; j_gene: TRBJ2-2; abundance: .; CDR3aa: CATRDRERDTGELFF; CDR3nt: TGTGCCACTAGAGACAGGGAGAGGGATACCGGGGAGCTGTTTTTT